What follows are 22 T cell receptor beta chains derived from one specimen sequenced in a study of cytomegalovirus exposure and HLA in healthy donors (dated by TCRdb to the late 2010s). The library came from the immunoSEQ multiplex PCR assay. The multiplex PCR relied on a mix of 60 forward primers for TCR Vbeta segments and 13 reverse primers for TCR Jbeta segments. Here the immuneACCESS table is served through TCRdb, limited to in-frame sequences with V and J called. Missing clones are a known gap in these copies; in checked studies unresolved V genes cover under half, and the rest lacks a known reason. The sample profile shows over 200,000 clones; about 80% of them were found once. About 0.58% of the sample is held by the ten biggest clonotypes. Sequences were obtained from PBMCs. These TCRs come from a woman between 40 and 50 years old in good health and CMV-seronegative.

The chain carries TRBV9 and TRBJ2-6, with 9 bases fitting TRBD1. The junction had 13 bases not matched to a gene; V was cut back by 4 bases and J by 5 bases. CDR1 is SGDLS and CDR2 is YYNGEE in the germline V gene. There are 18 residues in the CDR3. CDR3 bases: TGTGCCAGCAGCTCGCCTCCGGGACAGGGTTCTTGGGCCAACGTCCTGACTTTC. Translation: CASSSPPGQGSWANVLTF.

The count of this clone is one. The CDR3 coding sequence is TGTGCCAGCAAGGGCGGGGAGCAGTACTTC. Translating it yields CASKGGEQYF. J is TRBJ2-7 and V is TRBV5-5; tentative D call: TRBD2 (5 bases). The germline V gene encodes CDR1 SGHKS and CDR2 YYEKEE (reference sequence). Trimming stripped 6 bases from V and 7 bases from J, with 8 bases between. The CDR3 spans 10 residues.

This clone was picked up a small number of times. The CDR3 loop reads CSVDTGAEKLFF. CDR3 nucleotide sequence: TGCAGCGTTGATACGGGTGCCGAAAAACTGTTTTTT. The genes are TRBV29-1 and TRBJ1-4; D not resolved. CDR1 and CDR2 (germline): SQVTM, ANQGSEA. V was pared by 3 bases and J by 8 bases, with 10 bases between. The CDR3 contains 12 residues.

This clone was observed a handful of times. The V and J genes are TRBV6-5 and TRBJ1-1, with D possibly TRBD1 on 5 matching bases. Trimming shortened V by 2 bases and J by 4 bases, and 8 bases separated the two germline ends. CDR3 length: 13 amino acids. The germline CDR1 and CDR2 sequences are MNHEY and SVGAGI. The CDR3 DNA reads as TGTGCCAGCAGTTACGGGGGGGGCACTGAAGCTTTCTTT. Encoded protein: CASSYGGGTEAFF.

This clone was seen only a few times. The CDR3 loop reads CASSLAGTGDTEAFF. For the CDR3, the DNA is TGTGCCAGCAGCTTGGCCGGGACAGGGGACACTGAAGCTTTCTTT. V gene TRBV5-6 combines with J gene TRBJ1-1; 10 nucleotides align to TRBD1. The V gene end was trimmed by 0 bases and the J gene end by 3 bases; junction bases not matched to a gene: 2. Germline assignment: CDR1 SGHDT and CDR2 YYEEEE. The CDR3 length is 15 residues.

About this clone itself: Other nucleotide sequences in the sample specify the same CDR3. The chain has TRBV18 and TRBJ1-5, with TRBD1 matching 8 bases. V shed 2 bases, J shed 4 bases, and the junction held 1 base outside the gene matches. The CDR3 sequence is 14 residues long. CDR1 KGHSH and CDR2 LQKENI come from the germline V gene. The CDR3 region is CASSPGTGNQPQHF. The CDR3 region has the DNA TGTGCCAGCTCACCAGGGACAGGTAATCAGCCCCAGCATTTT.

The CDR3 DNA reads as TGTGCCAGCAGCTTACACGAGACTACTAGCGGGGGAGGGAAGGAGCAGTACTTC. Encoded protein: CASSLHETTSGGGKEQYF. The gene calls are TRBV7-2 and TRBJ2-7, with 11 bases identical to TRBD2. This CDR3 is built from 18 residues. The ends lost 2 bases at V and 7 bases at J; junction bases unmatched: 16. Germline V gives CDR1 SGHTA, CDR2 FQGNSA.

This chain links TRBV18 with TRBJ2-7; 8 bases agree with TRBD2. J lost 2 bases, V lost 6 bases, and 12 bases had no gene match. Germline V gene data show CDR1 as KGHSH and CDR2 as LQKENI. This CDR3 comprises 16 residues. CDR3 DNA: TGTGCCAGCTCGCGCGCAGATAGCGGGAAGACCTACGAGCAGTACTTC. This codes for CASSRADSGKTYEQYF.

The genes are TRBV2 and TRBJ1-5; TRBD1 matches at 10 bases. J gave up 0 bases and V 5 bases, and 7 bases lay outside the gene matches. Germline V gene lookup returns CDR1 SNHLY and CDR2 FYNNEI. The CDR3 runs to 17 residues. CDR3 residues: CASSPGQGFYSNQPQHF. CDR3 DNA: TGTGCCAGCAGTCCGGGACAGGGGTTCTATAGCAATCAGCCCCAGCATTTT. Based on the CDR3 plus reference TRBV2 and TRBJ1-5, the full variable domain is EPEVTQTPSHQVTQMGQEVILRCVPISNHLYFYWYRQILGQKVEFLVSFYNNEISEKSEIFDDQFSVERPDGSNFTLKIRSTKLEDSAMYFCASSPGQGFYSNQPQHFGDGTRLSIL.

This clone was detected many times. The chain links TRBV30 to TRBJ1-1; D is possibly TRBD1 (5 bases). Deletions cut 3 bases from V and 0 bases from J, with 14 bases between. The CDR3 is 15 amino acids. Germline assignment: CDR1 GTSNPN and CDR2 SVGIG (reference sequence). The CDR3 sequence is CAWRTGRSMNTEAFF. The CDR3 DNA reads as TGTGCCTGGAGAACAGGTCGAAGCATGAACACTGAAGCTTTCTTT.

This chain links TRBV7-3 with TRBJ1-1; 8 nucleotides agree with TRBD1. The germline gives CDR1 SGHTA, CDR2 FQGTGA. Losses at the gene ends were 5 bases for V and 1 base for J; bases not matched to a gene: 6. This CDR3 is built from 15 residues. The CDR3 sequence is CASSTGQGGNTEAFF. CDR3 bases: TGTGCCAGCAGCACAGGACAGGGCGGGAACACTGAAGCTTTCTTT.

CDR3 DNA: TGTGCCTGGAGTGTAGGGGGTGAAAAACTGTTTTTT. Translated: CAWSVGGEKLFF. This chain uses TRBV30 with TRBJ1-4, with D possibly TRBD1 on 6 matching bases. Germline V gene sequence: CDR1 GTSNPN, CDR2 SVGIG (reference sequence). V lost 0 bases, J lost 7 bases, and 6 bases lay in between. This CDR3 has 12 amino acids.

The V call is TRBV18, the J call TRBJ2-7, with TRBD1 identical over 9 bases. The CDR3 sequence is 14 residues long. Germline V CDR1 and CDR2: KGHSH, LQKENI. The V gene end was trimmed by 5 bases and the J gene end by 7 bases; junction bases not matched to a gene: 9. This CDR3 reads CASSILDRGREQYF. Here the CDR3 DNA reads TGTGCCAGCTCAATTTTGGACAGGGGTCGGGAGCAGTACTTC.

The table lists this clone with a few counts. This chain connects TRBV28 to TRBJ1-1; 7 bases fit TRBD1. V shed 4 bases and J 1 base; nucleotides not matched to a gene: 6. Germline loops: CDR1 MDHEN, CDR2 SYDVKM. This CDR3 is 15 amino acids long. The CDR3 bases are TGTGCCAGCAGTTCCTACAGGGGTGGGAACACTGAAGCTTTCTTT. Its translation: CASSSYRGGNTEAFF.

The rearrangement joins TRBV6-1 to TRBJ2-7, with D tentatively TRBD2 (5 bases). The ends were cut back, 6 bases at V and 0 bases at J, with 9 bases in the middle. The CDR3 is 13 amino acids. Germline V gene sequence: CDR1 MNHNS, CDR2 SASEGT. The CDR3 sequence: CASRLDISYEQYF. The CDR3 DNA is TGTGCCAGCAGACTAGACATCTCCTACGAGCAGTACTTC.

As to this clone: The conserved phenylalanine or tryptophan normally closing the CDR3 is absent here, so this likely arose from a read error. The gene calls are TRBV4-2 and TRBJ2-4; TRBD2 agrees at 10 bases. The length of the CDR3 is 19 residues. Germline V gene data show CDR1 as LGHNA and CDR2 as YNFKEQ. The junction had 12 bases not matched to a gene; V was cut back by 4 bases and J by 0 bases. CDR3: CASSPSRLPSGGAKNIQYL. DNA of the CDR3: TGTGCCAGCAGCCCTTCCCGATTGCCTAGCGGGGGAGCCAAAAACATTCAGTACTTG.

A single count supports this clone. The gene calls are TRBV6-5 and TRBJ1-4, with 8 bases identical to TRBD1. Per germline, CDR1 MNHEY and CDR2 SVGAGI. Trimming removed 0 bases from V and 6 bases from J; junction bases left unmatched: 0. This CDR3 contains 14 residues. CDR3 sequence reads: CASSYSTGDEKLFF. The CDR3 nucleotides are TGTGCCAGCAGTTACTCGACAGGGGATGAAAAACTGTTTTTT.

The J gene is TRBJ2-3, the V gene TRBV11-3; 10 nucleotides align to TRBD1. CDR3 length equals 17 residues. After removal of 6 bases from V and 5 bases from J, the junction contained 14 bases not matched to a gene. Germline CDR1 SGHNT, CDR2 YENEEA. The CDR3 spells CASSLSPGTGEEDTQYF. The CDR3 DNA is TGTGCCAGCAGTTTATCCCCGGGGACAGGGGAAGAAGATACGCAGTATTTT.

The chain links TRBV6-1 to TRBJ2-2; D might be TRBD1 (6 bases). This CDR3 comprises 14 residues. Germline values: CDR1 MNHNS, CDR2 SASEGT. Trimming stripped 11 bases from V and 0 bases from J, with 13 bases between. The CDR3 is CAARTDSNTGELFF. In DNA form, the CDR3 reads TGTGCCGCTCGGACAGACTCGAACACCGGGGAGCTGTTTTTT.

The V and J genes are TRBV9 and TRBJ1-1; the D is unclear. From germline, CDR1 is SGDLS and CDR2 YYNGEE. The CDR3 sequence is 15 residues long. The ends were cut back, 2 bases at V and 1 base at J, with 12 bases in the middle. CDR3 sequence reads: CASSVTGSSNTEAFF. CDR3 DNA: TGTGCCAGCAGCGTCACCGGGTCTTCGAACACTGAAGCTTTCTTT.

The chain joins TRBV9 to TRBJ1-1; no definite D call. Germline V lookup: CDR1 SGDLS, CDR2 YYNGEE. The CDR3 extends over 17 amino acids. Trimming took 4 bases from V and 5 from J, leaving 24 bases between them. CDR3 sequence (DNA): TGTGCCAGCAGCCCTCGGGGTGGGAGTGGACTCGGGACTGAAGCTTTCTTT. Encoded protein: CASSPRGGSGLGTEAFF.

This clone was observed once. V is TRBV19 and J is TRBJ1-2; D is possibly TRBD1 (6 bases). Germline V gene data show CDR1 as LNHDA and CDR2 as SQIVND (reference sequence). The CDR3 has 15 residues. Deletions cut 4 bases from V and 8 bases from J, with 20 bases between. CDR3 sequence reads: CASSSLWDTQGGYTF. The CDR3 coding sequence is TGTGCCAGTAGTAGCTTGTGGGACACCCAGGGCGGCTACACCTTC.